Below are 28 T cell receptor beta chains sequenced from a single sample in a study of technical replicates of blood from several donors. Sequencing was performed with immunoSEQ multiplex PCR; in TCRdb, only in-frame clones are kept and a portion is missing. The profile covers about 75,000 clones, with approximately 96% appearing a single time and less than 0.2% taken by the ten largest. The specimen sequenced was T cells isolated from PBMCs. All receptors come from a human donor in good health.

This chain uses TRBV28 with TRBJ1-2; 8 nucleotides line up with TRBD1. Germline lookup yields CDR1 MDHEN and CDR2 SYDVKM. The V segment lost 4 bases and the J segment 5 bases; nucleotides outside the gene matches: 9. The CDR3 is 15 amino acids. CDR3 DNA sequence: TGTGCCAGCAGTTACCCCAGGGGGCGCGGGTATGGCTACACCTTC. As protein: CASSYPRGRGYGYTF.

The chain employs TRBV5-1 and TRBJ1-1, with TRBD1 as a possible D gene (6 bases). The germline V gene has CDR1 SGHRS and CDR2 YFSETQ. The CDR3 contains 13 residues. V dropped 3 bases and J dropped 4 bases, with 10 bases sitting between them. The CDR3 nucleotides read TGCGCCAGCAGCTCCGGACAGTCCACTGAAGCTTTCTTT. This translates into CASSSGQSTEAFF.

This clone was observed once. CDR3 residues: CASSGTSGETQYF. In DNA, the CDR3 is TGTGCCAGCAGCGGGACTAGTGGAGAGACCCAGTACTTC. V and J are TRBV7-9 and TRBJ2-5; 8 bases are a match to TRBD2. CDR1 is SEHNR and CDR2 is FQNEAQ in the germline V gene (reference sequence). The CDR3 extends over 13 amino acids. V lost 5 bases, J lost 4 bases, and 3 bases stayed unmatched.

The CDR3 sequence: CSAFLNTEAFF. DNA of the CDR3: TGCAGTGCTTTCTTGAACACTGAAGCTTTCTTT. V gene TRBV20-1 combines with J gene TRBJ1-1; the D is unclear. Trimming stripped 5 bases from V and 0 bases from J, with 4 bases between. Germline-derived CDR1 and CDR2 are DFQATT and SNEGSKA (reference sequence). The CDR3 extends over 11 amino acids.

The chain joins TRBV6-1 to TRBJ1-6; possible D gene TRBD1, 5 bases. The CDR3 is made up of 15 amino acids. The ends were cut back, 0 bases at V and 8 bases at J, with 11 bases in the middle. Per the germline V gene, CDR1 is MNHNS and CDR2 is SASEGT. CDR3 coding DNA: TGTGCCAGCAGTGAAGCTCCCAAAGGGGATTCACCCCTCCACTTT. Translation: CASSEAPKGDSPLHF.

This chain joins TRBV6-5 and TRBJ2-1, with D tentatively TRBD1 (6 bases). The CDR3 spans 15 residues. Deletions cut 0 bases from V and 8 bases from J, with 14 bases between. Per germline, CDR1 MNHEY and CDR2 SVGAGI. Here the CDR3 DNA reads TGTGCCAGCAGTTACTCGACGGCGAAGGGGGATGAGCAGTTCTTC. Translated: CASSYSTAKGDEQFF.

The V and J genes are TRBV7-8 and TRBJ2-7; the match to TRBD2 covers 8 bases. Germline CDR1 is SGHVS and CDR2 is FQNEAQ. The J segment lost 3 bases and the V segment lost 5 bases, leaving 15 bases of the junction unmatched. This CDR3 comprises 17 residues. The CDR3 loop is CASSPTGFGTSFYEQYF. As DNA, the CDR3 is TGTGCCAGCAGCCCCACAGGGTTTGGGACTAGTTTCTACGAGCAGTACTTC.

Here the CDR3 reads CASSPTPGQGYEQYF. CDR3 sequence (DNA): TGTGCCAGCTCACCAACCCCGGGACAGGGCTACGAGCAGTACTTC. V is TRBV18 and J is TRBJ2-7; 9 bases line up with TRBD1. The CDR3 runs to 15 residues. The V and J ends lost 2 bases and 3 bases, in that order; junction bases with no gene match: 5. From germline, CDR1 is KGHSH and CDR2 LQKENI.

V is TRBV4-1 and J is TRBJ2-7; D is unclear. Germline V gene sequence: CDR1 MGHRA, CDR2 YSYEKL. The CDR3 contains 13 residues. V was shortened by 5 bases and J by 0 bases, with 8 bases between the two germline ends. The CDR3, as DNA: TGCGCCAGCAGCTTGCGAAGCTCCTACGAGCAGTACTTC. Its translation is CASSLRSSYEQYF.

This chain's CDR3 is CASSIDPLGDTPDTQYF. The CDR3 DNA reads TGTGCCAGTAGTATAGATCCCCTCGGGGACACCCCAGATACGCAGTATTTT. The chain carries TRBV19 and TRBJ2-3; tentatively, D is TRBD1 (6 bases). CDR1 is LNHDA, CDR2 SQIVND, per germline (reference sequence). This CDR3 comprises 17 residues. V was cut by 0 bases and J by 4 bases, with 17 bases left in between.

This sequence joins TRBV19 and TRBJ1-1, with D unclear. V was pared by 11 bases and J by 0 bases, with 10 bases between. CDR1 LNHDA and CDR2 SQIVND come from the germline V gene (reference sequence). The CDR3 has 12 amino acids. This CDR3 reads CASCGLNTEAFF. The CDR3, as DNA: TGTGCCTCCTGCGGGCTGAACACTGAAGCTTTCTTT.

This clone has only one observation. The chain carries TRBV7-6 and TRBJ2-7; 8 bases fit TRBD2. This CDR3 has 15 amino acids. Germline assignment: CDR1 SGHVS and CDR2 FNYEAQ. V trimming: 1 base; J trimming: 4 bases; junction bases outside the gene matches: 6. The CDR3 reads CASSLGGGKSYEQYF. In DNA form, the CDR3 reads TGTGCCAGCAGCTTAGGCGGGGGGAAATCATACGAGCAGTACTTC.

The chain is built from TRBV4-1 and TRBJ2-2, with 10 bases that match TRBD2. CDR3 length: 16 residues. The ends lost 4 bases at V and 5 bases at J; junction bases unmatched: 7. Germline assignment: CDR1 MGHRA and CDR2 YSYEKL. CDR3 residues: CASSLASGSQTGELFF. CDR3 DNA: TGCGCCAGCAGCCTTGCTAGCGGGAGTCAGACCGGGGAGCTGTTTTTT.

The chain employs TRBV6-5 and TRBJ2-5; 7 nucleotides agree with TRBD2. The last part of the DNA fits TRBJ2-7 better; the J call may be wrong. This CDR3 has 12 residues. Looked up from germline, CDR1 is MNHEY and CDR2 is SVGAGI. CDR3 region: CASRTAGYEQYF. In nucleotides, the CDR3 is TGTGCCAGCAGGACAGCGGGATACGAGCAGTACTTC.

The rearrangement links TRBV2 to TRBJ2-2; a weak D match, TRBD1 (6 bases). The CDR3 is 16 amino acids. CDR1 SNHLY and CDR2 FYNNEI come from the germline V gene. The germline V and J ends were trimmed by 3 bases and 6 bases, with 17 bases remaining between them. This CDR3 reads CASSESFTGLSGELFF. CDR3 bases: TGTGCCAGCAGTGAGTCATTTACAGGGCTTTCCGGGGAGCTGTTTTTT.

This sequence joins TRBV9 and TRBJ2-7; D perhaps matches TRBD2 (6 bases). Trimming took off 4 bases at V and 7 bases at J, with 15 bases between the two ends. Germline values: CDR1 SGDLS, CDR2 YYNGEE. CDR3 length equals 13 residues. CDR3 sequence (DNA): TGTGCCAGCAGCACGGCCGGAGGGGCTGAGCAGTACTTC. Translating it yields CASSTAGGAEQYF.

J is TRBJ2-3 and V is TRBV5-1; 15 bases match TRBD2. V lost 4 bases to trimming and J lost 2 bases; unmatched junction nucleotides: 14. The CDR3 has 20 residues. Per the germline V gene, CDR1 is SGHRS and CDR2 is YFSETQ. This chain's CDR3 is CASSRGLAGGQTKYTDTQYF. The CDR3 DNA follows: TGCGCCAGCAGCCGGGGACTAGCGGGAGGCCAGACAAAGTACACAGATACGCAGTATTTT.

The rearrangement links TRBV6-5 to TRBJ2-1; D uncertain. The CDR3 spans 13 residues. Germline assignment: CDR1 MNHEY and CDR2 SVGAGI. V was shortened by 3 bases and J by 9 bases, with 12 bases between the two germline ends. The CDR3 reads CASSYGSGGEQFF. The CDR3 nucleotides are TGTGCCAGCAGTTATGGGTCAGGTGGTGAGCAGTTCTTC.

The chain joins TRBV5-4 to TRBJ2-1, with a possible D match to TRBD2 (7 bases). The V gene's germline CDR1 is SGHNT and CDR2 YYREEE (reference sequence). V shed 6 bases and J shed 4 bases, with 17 bases lying between them. There are 15 residues in the CDR3. The CDR3 protein is CASTTAGASYNEQFF. The CDR3 bases are TGTGCCAGCACCACGGCGGGGGCCTCTTACAATGAGCAGTTCTTC.

The DNA for the CDR3 is TGTGCCATCAGTGACGGACTAGCGGGACGCTACGAGCAGTACTTC. It specifies CAISDGLAGRYEQYF. The chain is built from TRBV10-3 and TRBJ2-7; TRBD2 matches 12 bases. After removal of 3 bases from V and 3 bases from J, the junction contained 3 bases not matched to a gene. The CDR3 totals 15 residues. Germline V gives CDR1 ENHRY, CDR2 SYGVKD.

V and J are TRBV7-9 and TRBJ2-5, with D possibly being TRBD1 (6 bases). This CDR3 has 11 amino acids. CDR1 is SEHNR, CDR2 FQNEAQ, per germline (reference sequence). V lost 8 bases and J lost 4, with 8 bases in between. The CDR3 region is CASAGAETQYF. DNA of the CDR3: TGTGCCAGCGCAGGGGCAGAGACCCAGTACTTC.

The chain is built from TRBV11-2 and TRBJ2-3; D gene uncertain. Trimming removed 3 bases at V and 3 bases at J, with 4 bases between. The germline gives CDR1 SGHAT, CDR2 FQNNGV. The CDR3 length is 12 residues. CDR3 sequence (DNA): TGTGCCAGCAGCTTTTCAACAGATACGCAGTATTTT. Protein product: CASSFSTDTQYF.

As concerns this clone: The junction does not match germline at one end; this may be a read error. The chain employs TRBV6-4 and TRBJ2-5; the D gene is possibly TRBD1 (6 bases). The germline V gene encodes CDR1 MRHNA and CDR2 SNTAGT. The CDR3 has 12 residues. The CDR3 loop reads CASSGLWGRGHF. The CDR3 coding sequence is TGTGCCAGCAGCGGCCTCTGGGGCAGGGGCCACTTC.

This clone appeared once. The chain's CDR3 is CASSPMLSGEQFF. CDR3 nucleotides: TGTGCCAGCAGCCCGATGTTGTCGGGTGAGCAGTTCTTC. The V call is TRBV11-2, the J call TRBJ2-1; D call uncertain. V was cut by 5 bases and J by 9 bases, with 14 bases left in between. From germline, CDR1 is SGHAT and CDR2 FQNNGV. The CDR3 is 13 amino acids.

This chain connects TRBV6-1 to TRBJ1-2, with 7 bases that match TRBD1. J lost 2 bases, V lost 4 bases, and 1 base had no gene match. The germline gives CDR1 MNHNS, CDR2 SASEGT. This CDR3 region has 13 residues. The CDR3 loop is CASSVQGNYGYTF. In DNA, the CDR3 is TGTGCCAGCAGTGTACAGGGGAACTATGGCTACACCTTC.

This clone was recorded only once. The rearrangement uses TRBV5-6 and TRBJ1-1; possibly TRBD1 for D (5 bases). Germline CDR1 reads SGHDT; CDR2 reads YYEEEE. This CDR3 region has 14 residues. The V end was cut by 1 base, the J end by 2 bases, with 9 bases between. The CDR3 is CASSLRGLNTEAFF. The CDR3 nucleotides are TGTGCCAGCAGCTTGCGGGGGTTAAACACTGAAGCTTTCTTT. Full variable domain (outside the CDR3, taken from reference TRBV5-6 and TRBJ1-1): DAGVTQSPTHLIKTRGQQVTLRCSPKSGHDTVSWYQQALGQGPQFIFQYYEEEERQRGNFPDRFSGHQFPNYSSELNVNALLLGDSALYLCASSLRGLNTEAFFGQGTRLTVV.

This chain connects TRBV25-1 to TRBJ1-4, with 8 bases identical to TRBD1. The germline CDR1 and CDR2 sequences are MGHDK and SYGVNS. Germline trimming cut 8 bases from V and 6 bases from J; bases unmatched to any gene: 11. The CDR3 totals 15 residues. The CDR3 sequence: CASGPLGQGDEKLFF. The CDR3 DNA follows: TGTGCCAGCGGACCGCTAGGACAGGGCGATGAAAAACTGTTTTTT. The whole variable domain, filled in from reference TRBV25-1 and TRBJ1-4, reads EADIYQTPRYLVIGTGKKITLECSQTMGHDKMYWYQQDPGMELHLIHYSYGVNSTEKGDLSSESTVSRIRTEHFPLTLESARPSHTSQYLCASGPLGQGDEKLFFGSGTQLSVL.

CDR3 coding DNA: TGTGCCACCAGCAGAGATCTGGGACAGAGACCTTCACCCCTCCACTTT. Translation gives CATSRDLGQRPSPLHF. The rearrangement links TRBV15 to TRBJ1-6, with 7 bases lining up with TRBD1. Trimming took 0 bases from V and 9 from J; bases not matched to a gene: 8. This CDR3 has 16 amino acids. Germline values: CDR1 LNHNV, CDR2 YYDKDF (reference sequence).